The clone carrying this TCR beta chain was seen a handful of times. Its specificity is not known. The data were taken from a study of T-cell memory formation after mild COVID-19. About the study: Clustering of TCRs was largely donor specific.

TCRdb reprocessed the 5' RACE reads with MiXCR, giving one entry per CDR3 protein. Among approximately 100,000 distinct CDR3 sequences listed, roughly 23% were seen once. The CDR3 loop spans 13 amino acids. V was trimmed by 5 bases and J by 4 bases, leaving 11 bases between them. Germline-derived CDR1 and CDR2 are SGHRS and YFSETQ. General study findings and limits: Among clones peaking at day 37 in the second wave, SARS-CoV-2 specificity remained unconfirmed. In pre-infection memory, a portion of responding clones appeared, which suggested that cross-reactive memory joined.

What was sequenced was PBMCs or a T cell subset sorted from them (not recorded which). This receptor was identified in a man aged 18 to 30 who had mild COVID-19 (a few samples of this study predate the infection). Cell type and time point are not known. V usage is TRBV5-1 and J usage is TRBJ2-3; possible D gene TRBD2, 6 bases. The CDR3 reads CASREAGSDTQYF. CDR3 in DNA: TGCGCCAGCAGGGAAGCGGGCTCAGATACGCAGTATTTT.